This T cell receptor (beta chain) came from a study of chemoradiotherapy in HPV16-positive cancers. Study summary: Candidate HPV-specific clones and shared TCR motifs came from two HPV16-positive patients. Study-wide findings and caveats: Only a couple of HPV16-positive patients supplied the functional HPV-specificity definition. Non-HPV-specific T cells did not expand in tumors during treatment, whereas candidate HPV-specific clones and E7-related motifs did.

The method was immunoSEQ multiplex PCR; TCRdb's version includes in-frame clones alone and lacks a portion of them. The sample carries 30,000 to 35,000 clones, 89% recorded once. Samples were taken several times over chemoradiotherapy. The CDR3 has 15 residues. Germline assignment: CDR1 SGHTA and CDR2 FQGNSA. Losses at the gene ends were 4 bases for V and 1 base for J; bases not matched to a gene: 6. Concerning this clone: Its cognate antigen is unknown.

The source material was blood, sampled from a patient who underwent chemoradiotherapy. The clonotype comes from a human donor with HPV-associated anogenital cancer. This chain joins TRBV7-2 and TRBJ2-7; TRBD2 agrees at 8 bases. The CDR3 here is CASSSDTGGSYEQYF. The CDR3 DNA is TGTGCCAGCAGCTCAGATACGGGGGGGTCCTACGAGCAGTACTTC.